The source of this T cell receptor (beta chain) is a study of shared clonotypes between healthy human individuals. Study-wide results and caveats: How much donors shared clonotypes was expected to be affected by sequencing depth. A few donors shared about 5% of their naive CD4 clonotypes. Estimated clonotype richness was generally higher in naive than memory subsets.

Concerning this clone: Its matching antigen is unknown.

It was 150 to 200 ng DNA, 33,000 or so T cell genomes, that sorted-subset replicate PCRs used. The data were produced by immunoSEQ multiplex PCR, yet TCRdb's version contains in-frame clones alone and is incomplete. The sample lists about 2.3 million clones, approximately 93% occurring once. Between the trimmed V and J ends, which lost 8 bases and 4 bases, there was a span of 11 bases. This CDR3 has 13 residues. The germline V gene encodes CDR1 SEHNR and CDR2 FQNEAQ (reference sequence). This clonotype was obtained from a man younger than 35 in good health. Some clones in this sample may be carry-over from other donors' samples. The chain employs TRBV7-9 and TRBJ2-2; D may be TRBD1 (5 bases). Material: naive CD4+ T cells from PBMCs. Subset denoted: CD45RA+ positively selected. The CDR3 nucleotides read TGTGCCAGCGCCCCAGGGCCCACCGGGGAGCTGTTTTTT. It specifies CASAPGPTGELFF.